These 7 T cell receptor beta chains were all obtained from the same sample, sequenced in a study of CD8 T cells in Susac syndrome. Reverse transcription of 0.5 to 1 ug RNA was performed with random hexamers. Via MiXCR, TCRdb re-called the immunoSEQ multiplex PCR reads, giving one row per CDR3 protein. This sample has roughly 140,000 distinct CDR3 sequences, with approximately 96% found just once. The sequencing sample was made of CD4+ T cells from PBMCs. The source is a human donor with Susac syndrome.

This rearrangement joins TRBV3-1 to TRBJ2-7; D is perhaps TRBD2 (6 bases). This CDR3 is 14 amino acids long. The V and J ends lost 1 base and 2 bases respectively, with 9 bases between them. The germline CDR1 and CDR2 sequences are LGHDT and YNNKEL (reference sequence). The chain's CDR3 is CASSQAAGPYEQYF. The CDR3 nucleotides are TGTGCCAGCAGCCAAGCCGCGGGGCCCTACGAGCAGTACTTC.

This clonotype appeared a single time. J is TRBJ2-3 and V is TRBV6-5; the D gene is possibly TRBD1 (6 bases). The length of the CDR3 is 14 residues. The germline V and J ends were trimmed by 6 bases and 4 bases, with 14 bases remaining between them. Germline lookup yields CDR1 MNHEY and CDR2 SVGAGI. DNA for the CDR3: TGTGCCAGCAGCTTCAGGGGTCGCGCAGATACGCAGTATTTT. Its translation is CASSFRGRADTQYF.

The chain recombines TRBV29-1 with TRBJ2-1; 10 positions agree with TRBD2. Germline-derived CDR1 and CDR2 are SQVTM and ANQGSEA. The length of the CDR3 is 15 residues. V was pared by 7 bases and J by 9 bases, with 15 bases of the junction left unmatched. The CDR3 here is CSASVSGGATGEQFF. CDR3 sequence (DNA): TGCAGCGCTTCGGTGAGCGGGGGGGCTACAGGTGAGCAGTTCTTC.

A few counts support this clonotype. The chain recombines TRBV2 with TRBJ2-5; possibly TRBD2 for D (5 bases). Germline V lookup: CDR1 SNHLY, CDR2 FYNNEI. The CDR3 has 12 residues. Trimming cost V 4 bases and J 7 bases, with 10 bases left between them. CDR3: CASSGPEGTQYF. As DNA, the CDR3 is TGTGCCAGCAGTGGACCCGAGGGGACCCAGTACTTC.

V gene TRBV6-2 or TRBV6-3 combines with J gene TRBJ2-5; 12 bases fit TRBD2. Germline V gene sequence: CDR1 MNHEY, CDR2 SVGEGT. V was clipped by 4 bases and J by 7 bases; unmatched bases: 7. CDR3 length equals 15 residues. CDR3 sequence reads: CASSFLAGGSGTQYF. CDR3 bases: TGTGCCAGCAGTTTTCTAGCGGGGGGGTCGGGGACCCAGTACTTC.

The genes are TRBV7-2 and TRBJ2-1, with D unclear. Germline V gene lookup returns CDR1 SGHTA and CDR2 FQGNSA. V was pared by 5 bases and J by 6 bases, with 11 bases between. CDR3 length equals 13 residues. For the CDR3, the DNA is TGTGCCAGCAGCAGTCTGGTGGGCAATGAGCAGTTCTTC. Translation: CASSSLVGNEQFF.

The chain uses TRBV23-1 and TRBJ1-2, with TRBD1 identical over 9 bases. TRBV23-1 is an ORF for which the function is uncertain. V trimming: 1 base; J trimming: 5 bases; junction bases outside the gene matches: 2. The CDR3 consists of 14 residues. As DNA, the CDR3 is TGCGCCAGCAGTCAATTGGACAGGGGTTATGGCTACACCTTC. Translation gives CASSQLDRGYGYTF.